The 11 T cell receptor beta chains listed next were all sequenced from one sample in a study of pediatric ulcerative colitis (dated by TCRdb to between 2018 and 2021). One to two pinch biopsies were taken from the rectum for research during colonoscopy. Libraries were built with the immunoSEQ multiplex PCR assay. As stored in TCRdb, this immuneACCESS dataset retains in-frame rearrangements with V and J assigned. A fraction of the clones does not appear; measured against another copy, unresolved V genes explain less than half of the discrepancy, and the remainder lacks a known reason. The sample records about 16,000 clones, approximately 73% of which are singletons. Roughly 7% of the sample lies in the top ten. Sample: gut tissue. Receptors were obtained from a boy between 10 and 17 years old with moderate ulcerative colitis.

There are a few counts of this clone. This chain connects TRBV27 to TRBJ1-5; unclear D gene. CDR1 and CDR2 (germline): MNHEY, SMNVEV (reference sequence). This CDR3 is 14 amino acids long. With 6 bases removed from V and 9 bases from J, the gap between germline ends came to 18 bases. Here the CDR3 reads CASRWMGRVGPQHF. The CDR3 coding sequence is TGTGCCAGCAGATGGATGGGAAGGGTGGGGCCCCAGCATTTT.

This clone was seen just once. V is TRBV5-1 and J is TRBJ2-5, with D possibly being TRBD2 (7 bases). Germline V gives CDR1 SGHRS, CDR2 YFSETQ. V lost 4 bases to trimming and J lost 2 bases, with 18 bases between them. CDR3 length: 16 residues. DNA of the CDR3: TGCGCCAGCAGCCCGGGAGGCACAGGGATACAAGAGACCCAGTACTTC. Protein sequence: CASSPGGTGIQETQYF.

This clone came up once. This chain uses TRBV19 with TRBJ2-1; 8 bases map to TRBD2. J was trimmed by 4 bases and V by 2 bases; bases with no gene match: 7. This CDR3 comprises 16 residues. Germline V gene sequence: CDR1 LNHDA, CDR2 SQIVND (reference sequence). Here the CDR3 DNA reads TGTGCCAGTAGTATAAATCCAACGGGAGGGTACAATGAGCAGTTCTTC. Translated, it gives CASSINPTGGYNEQFF.

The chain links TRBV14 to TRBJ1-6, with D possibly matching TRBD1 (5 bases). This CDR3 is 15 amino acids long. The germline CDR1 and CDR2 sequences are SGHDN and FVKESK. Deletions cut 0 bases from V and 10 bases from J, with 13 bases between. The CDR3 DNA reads TGTGCCAGCAGCCAAGATCTTCAGGGCGGGTCACCCCTCCACTTT. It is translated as CASSQDLQGGSPLHF.

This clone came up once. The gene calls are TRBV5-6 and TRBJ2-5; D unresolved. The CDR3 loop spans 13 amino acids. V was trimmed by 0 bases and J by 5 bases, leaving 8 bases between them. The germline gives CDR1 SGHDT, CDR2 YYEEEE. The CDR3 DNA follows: TGTGCCAGCAGCTTGGGTGGTGGGGAGACCCAGTACTTC. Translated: CASSLGGGETQYF.

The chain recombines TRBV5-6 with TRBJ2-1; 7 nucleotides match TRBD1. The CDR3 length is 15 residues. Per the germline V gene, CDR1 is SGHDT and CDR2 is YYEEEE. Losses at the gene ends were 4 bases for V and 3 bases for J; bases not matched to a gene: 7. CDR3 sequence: CASSPGTASYNEQFF. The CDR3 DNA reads TGTGCCAGCAGCCCAGGGACAGCTAGCTACAATGAGCAGTTCTTC.

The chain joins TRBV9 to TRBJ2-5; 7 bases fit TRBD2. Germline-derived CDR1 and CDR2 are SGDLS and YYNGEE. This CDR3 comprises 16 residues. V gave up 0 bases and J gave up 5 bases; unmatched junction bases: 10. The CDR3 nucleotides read TGTGCCAGCAGCGTAGTCCCCCAGCGGGGAAGGGAGACCCAGTACTTC. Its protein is CASSVVPQRGRETQYF.

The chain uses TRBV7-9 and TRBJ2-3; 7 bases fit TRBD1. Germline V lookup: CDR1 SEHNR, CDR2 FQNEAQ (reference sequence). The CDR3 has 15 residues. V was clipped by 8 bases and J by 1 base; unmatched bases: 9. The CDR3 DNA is TGTGCCAGCCCCCCCCCGAGGGGGCGCACAGATACGCAGTATTTT. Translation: CASPPPRGRTDTQYF.

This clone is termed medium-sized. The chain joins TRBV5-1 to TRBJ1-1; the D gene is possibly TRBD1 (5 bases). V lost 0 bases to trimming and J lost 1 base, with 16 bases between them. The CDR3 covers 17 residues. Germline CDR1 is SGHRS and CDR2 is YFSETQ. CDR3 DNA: TGCGCCAGCAGCTTGGCCACGGGGTCAGGGACGAACACTGAAGCTTTCTTT. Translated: CASSLATGSGTNTEAFF. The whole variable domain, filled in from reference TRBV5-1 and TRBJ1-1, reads KAGVTQTPRYLIKTRGQQVTLSCSPISGHRSVSWYQQTPGQGLQFLFEYFSETQRNKGNFPGRFSGRQFSNSRSEMNVSTLELGDSALYLCASSLATGSGTNTEAFFGQGTRLTVV.

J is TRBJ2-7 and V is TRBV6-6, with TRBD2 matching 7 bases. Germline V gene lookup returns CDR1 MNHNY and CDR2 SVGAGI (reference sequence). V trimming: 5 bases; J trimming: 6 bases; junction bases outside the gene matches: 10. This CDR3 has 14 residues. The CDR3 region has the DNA TGTGCCAGCAGTGATGGACTAGATCTTTCCGAGCAGTACTTC. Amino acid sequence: CASSDGLDLSEQYF.

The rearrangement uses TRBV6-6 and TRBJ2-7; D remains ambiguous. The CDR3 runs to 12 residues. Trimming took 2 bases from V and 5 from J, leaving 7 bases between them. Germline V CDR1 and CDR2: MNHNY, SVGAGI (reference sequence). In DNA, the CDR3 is TGTGCCAGCAGTTACAAAGTTAACGAGCAGTACTTC. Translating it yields CASSYKVNEQYF.